The 12 T cell receptor beta chains below were found in one sample sequenced in a study of graft-versus-host responses after intestinal transplantation. Intraepithelial and lamina propria lymphocytes were isolated from graft specimens. This table comes from immunoSEQ multiplex PCR, and its TCRdb copy is limited to in-frame clones, with some not included. The data hold approximately 12,000 clones, with 60% to 75% observed a single time. The material sequenced was ileum tissue, taken 142 days after intestinal transplantation. These receptors were collected from a human patient who received an intestinal transplant, so some T cells may come from the graft donor.

This chain links TRBV10-3 with TRBJ2-3; 9 positions agree with TRBD2. After removal of 3 bases from V and 8 bases from J, the junction contained 6 bases not matched to a gene. The CDR3 covers 14 residues. Germline lookup yields CDR1 ENHRY and CDR2 SYGVKD. The CDR3 protein is CAISDSGGHGTQYF. In nucleotides, the CDR3 is TGTGCCATCAGTGATAGCGGGGGCCACGGTACGCAGTATTTT.

The genes are TRBV7-2 and TRBJ2-5, with 9 bases fitting TRBD2. This CDR3 region has 15 residues. Germline-derived CDR1 and CDR2 are SGHTA and FQGNSA. The trim removed 0 bases at V and 7 bases at J, leaving 6 bases unmatched. The CDR3, as DNA: TGTGCCAGCAGCTTAGCGCTAGCGGGAAAGGGGACCCAGTACTTC. Translated: CASSLALAGKGTQYF.

CDR3 sequence: CASSIQGAPAYEQYF. DNA for the CDR3: TGTGCCAGCAGCATTCAGGGGGCGCCTGCCTACGAGCAGTACTTC. The rearrangement uses TRBV5-8 and TRBJ2-7; 8 bases are a match to TRBD1. Trimming at V came to 4 bases and at J to 2 bases, leaving 8 bases not matched to a gene. Germline-derived CDR1 and CDR2 are SGHTS and YDEGEE. The CDR3 has 15 amino acids.

V and J are TRBV30 and TRBJ1-1, with TRBD1 identical over 7 bases. Germline V gene data show CDR1 as GTSNPN and CDR2 as SVGIG (reference sequence). The CDR3 runs 13 residues. J gave up 1 base and V 8 bases, and 7 bases lay outside the gene matches. CDR3 loop: CAGGGSENTEAFF. CDR3 nucleotide sequence: TGTGCCGGAGGGGGCAGTGAGAACACTGAAGCTTTCTTT.

This clone appeared a single time. The chain has TRBV5-1 and TRBJ2-1, with 12 bases matching TRBD2. The CDR3 totals 15 residues. CDR1 is SGHRS, CDR2 YFSETQ, per germline. Trimming took 6 bases from V and 9 from J; bases not matched to a gene: 10. CDR3 nucleotide sequence: TGCGCCAGCACTAGCGGGAGGGCCTCGATCGGTGAGCAGTTCTTC. This codes for CASTSGRASIGEQFF.

This clone was found a few times. This sequence joins TRBV5-4 and TRBJ2-4; unclear D gene. The CDR3 loop spans 15 amino acids. V was shortened by 4 bases and J by 8 bases, with 19 bases between the two germline ends. Germline CDR1 and CDR2: SGHNT and YYREEE (reference sequence). In DNA form, the CDR3 reads TGTGCCAGCAGCCAAGCAGAGGCGAGTGGAGACATTCAGTACTTC. Encoded protein: CASSQAEASGDIQYF.

V usage is TRBV19 and J usage is TRBJ2-7; the match to TRBD1 covers 7 bases. The germline V gene has CDR1 LNHDA and CDR2 SQIVND (reference sequence). V trimming: 6 bases; J trimming: 3 bases; junction bases outside the gene matches: 2. The CDR3 has 12 amino acids. The CDR3 spells CASSPGGYEQYF. In nucleotides, the CDR3 is TGTGCCAGTAGCCCAGGGGGCTACGAGCAGTACTTC.

This rearrangement joins TRBV6-1 to TRBJ1-2; a weak D match, TRBD1 (6 bases). Germline V CDR1 and CDR2: MNHNS, SASEGT. The V end lost 2 bases, the J end lost 1 base, and 11 bases lay between the germline ends. This CDR3 has 15 residues. CDR3 region: CASSETGHLNYGYTF. The CDR3 nucleotides are TGTGCCAGCAGTGAAACGGGACACCTTAACTATGGCTACACCTTC.

The rearrangement links TRBV6-1 to TRBJ2-7; possible D gene TRBD1, 6 bases. The CDR3 contains 12 residues. Germline CDR1 reads MNHNS; CDR2 reads SASEGT. V shed 7 bases and J shed 5 bases, with 12 bases lying between them. CDR3 loop: CASNDRSNEQYF. CDR3 DNA sequence: TGTGCCAGCAACGACAGGTCCAACGAGCAGTACTTC.

V is TRBV5-4 and J is TRBJ2-5; TRBD2 matches 9 bases. The CDR3 sequence is 17 residues long. Trimming took 3 bases from V and 4 from J; bases not matched to a gene: 13. Germline CDR1 and CDR2: SGHNT and YYREEE (reference sequence). CDR3 in amino acids: CASSSSSGGGVGETQYF. The CDR3 nucleotides are TGTGCCAGCAGCTCCTCCAGTGGCGGGGGGGTTGGAGAGACCCAGTACTTC.

In the case of this clone: One junction end does not reproduce the germline sequence, and a read error may be involved. The rearrangement uses TRBV5-3 and TRBJ2-7; 7 bases match TRBD1. TRBV5-3 is labeled an ORF, and its function is uncertain. This CDR3 comprises 14 residues. As DNA, the CDR3 is TGTGCCAGCAGCTTGCGAGGGACAGACTACGAGCAGTACTTC. The encoded protein is CASSLRGTDYEQYF.

V and J are TRBV7-3 and TRBJ2-2, with TRBD1 identical over 8 bases. CDR3 length equals 16 residues. The germline V gene encodes CDR1 SGHTA and CDR2 FQGTGA. Germline trimming cut 4 bases from V and 0 bases from J; bases unmatched to any gene: 4. CDR3 in amino acids: CASSSTGGTNTGELFF. The CDR3 DNA reads as TGTGCCAGCAGCTCTACAGGGGGGACGAACACCGGGGAGCTGTTTTTT.